The clone carrying this TCR beta chain was detected ten times or more. Its target is unknown. The record originates from a study of T-cell reconstitution after alpha-beta-depleted transplantation in children. Study findings and constraints: Hyperexpanded clones declined; after one year, newly produced T cells mostly supplied diversity. Recipient T cells and thymic progenitors that survived gave rise to the high TCRbeta diversity observed at day 60 in some patients. Reports say that about two months after transplant, the alpha-beta T cells came out of several hundred graft clones that had expanded.

Unique molecular identifiers were used to barcode this TCRbeta library. Each CDR3 protein is one row after TCRdb ran MiXCR on the PCR reads. This table has just over 950,000 distinct CDR3 sequences, about 31% appearing once. The clonotype was recovered from a boy under two years old who had a stem cell transplant for SCID, so the T cells may come from the graft donor. Specimen: PBMCs, mostly from graft donor cells, collected 360 days after TCRalphabeta/CD19-depleted stem cell transplant.

CDR3 amino acids: CASSPGQRGGPEQFF. The CDR3 coding sequence is TGTGCCAGCAGCCCGGGGCAGCGGGGGGGTCCTGAGCAGTTCTTC. V usage is TRBV7-3 and J usage is TRBJ2-1, with 10 bases that match TRBD2. Germline V CDR1 and CDR2: SGHTA, FQGTGA. CDR3 length equals 15 residues. Trimming at V came to 5 bases and at J to 9 bases, leaving 10 bases not matched to a gene.